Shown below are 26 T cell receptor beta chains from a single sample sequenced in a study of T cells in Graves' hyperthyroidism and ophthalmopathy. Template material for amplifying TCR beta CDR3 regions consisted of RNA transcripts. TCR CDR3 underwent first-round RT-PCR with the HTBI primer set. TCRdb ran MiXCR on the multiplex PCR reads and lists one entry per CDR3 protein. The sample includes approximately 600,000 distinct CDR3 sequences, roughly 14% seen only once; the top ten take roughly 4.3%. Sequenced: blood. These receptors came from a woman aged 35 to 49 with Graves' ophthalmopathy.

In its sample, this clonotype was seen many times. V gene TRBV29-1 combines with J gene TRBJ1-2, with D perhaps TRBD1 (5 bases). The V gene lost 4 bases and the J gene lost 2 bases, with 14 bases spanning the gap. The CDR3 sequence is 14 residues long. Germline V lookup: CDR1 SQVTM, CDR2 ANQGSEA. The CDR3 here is CSVGGTQKNYGYTF. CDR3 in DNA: TGCAGCGTTGGGGGGACGCAAAAGAACTATGGCTACACCTTC.

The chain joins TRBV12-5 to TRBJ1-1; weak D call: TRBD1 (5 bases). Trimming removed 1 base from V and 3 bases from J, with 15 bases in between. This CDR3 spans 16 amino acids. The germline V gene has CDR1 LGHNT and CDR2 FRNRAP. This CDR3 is CASGLGRGSWDTEAFF. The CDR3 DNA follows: TGTGCTAGTGGTTTGGGTCGGGGGTCTTGGGACACTGAAGCTTTCTTT.

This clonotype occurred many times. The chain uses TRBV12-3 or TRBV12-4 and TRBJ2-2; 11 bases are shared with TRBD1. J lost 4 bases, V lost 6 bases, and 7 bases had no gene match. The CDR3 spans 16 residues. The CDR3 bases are TGTGCCAGCAGGTCCCCTGGGACAGGGGGCACCGGGGAGCTGTTTTTT. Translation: CASRSPGTGGTGELFF.

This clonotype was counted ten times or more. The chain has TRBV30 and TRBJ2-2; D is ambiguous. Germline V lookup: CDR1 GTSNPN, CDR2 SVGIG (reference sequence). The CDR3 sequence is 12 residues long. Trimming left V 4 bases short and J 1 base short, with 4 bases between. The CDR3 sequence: CAWKWNTGELFF. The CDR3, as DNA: TGTGCCTGGAAATGGAACACCGGGGAGCTGTTTTTT.

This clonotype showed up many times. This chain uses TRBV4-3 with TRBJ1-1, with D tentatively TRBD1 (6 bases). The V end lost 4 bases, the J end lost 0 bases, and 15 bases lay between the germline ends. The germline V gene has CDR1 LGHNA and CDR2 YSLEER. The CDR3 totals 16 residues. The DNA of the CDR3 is TGCGCCAGCAGCCCAGGGGTCGGGGATATGAACACTGAAGCTTTCTTT. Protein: CASSPGVGDMNTEAFF.

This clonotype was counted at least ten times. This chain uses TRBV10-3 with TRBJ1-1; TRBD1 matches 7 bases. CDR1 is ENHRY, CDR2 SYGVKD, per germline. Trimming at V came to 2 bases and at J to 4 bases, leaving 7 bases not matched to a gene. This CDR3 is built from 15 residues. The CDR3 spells CAISEGDSAGTEAFF. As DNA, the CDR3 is TGTGCCATCAGTGAGGGGGACAGTGCAGGCACTGAAGCTTTCTTT.

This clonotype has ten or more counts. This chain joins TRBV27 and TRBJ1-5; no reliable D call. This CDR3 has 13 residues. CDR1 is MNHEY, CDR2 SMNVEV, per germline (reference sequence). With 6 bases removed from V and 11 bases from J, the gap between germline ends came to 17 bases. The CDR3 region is CASSPIGVKAQHF. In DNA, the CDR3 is TGTGCCAGCAGCCCAATTGGGGTAAAGGCCCAGCATTTT.

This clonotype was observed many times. The CDR3 coding sequence is TGTGCCACCATTAGTAGTTCCGGGGAGCTGTTTTTT. Its translation is CATISSSGELFF. The chain is built from TRBV24-1 and TRBJ2-2, with unresolved D. The V end was cut by 8 bases, the J end by 6 bases, with 9 bases between. The CDR3 is made up of 12 amino acids. Germline lookup yields CDR1 KGHDR and CDR2 SFDVKD.

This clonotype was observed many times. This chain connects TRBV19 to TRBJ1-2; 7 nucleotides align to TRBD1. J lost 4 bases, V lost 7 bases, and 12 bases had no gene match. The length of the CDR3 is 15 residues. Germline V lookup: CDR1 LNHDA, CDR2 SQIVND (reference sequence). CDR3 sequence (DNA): TGTGCCAGTACCCGGACAGGAGGGGACTTCTATGGCTACACCTTC. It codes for CASTRTGGDFYGYTF. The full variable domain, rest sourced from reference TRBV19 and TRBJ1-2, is DGGITQSPKYLFRKEGQNVTLSCEQNLNHDAMYWYRQDPGQGLRLIYYSQIVNDFQKGDIAEGYSVSREKKESFPLTVTSAQKNPTAFYLCASTRTGGDFYGYTFGSGTRLTVV.

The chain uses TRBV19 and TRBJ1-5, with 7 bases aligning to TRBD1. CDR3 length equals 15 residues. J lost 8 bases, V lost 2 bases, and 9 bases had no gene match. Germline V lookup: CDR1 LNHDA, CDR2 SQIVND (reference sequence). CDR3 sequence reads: CASSISGQADKPQHF. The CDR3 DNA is TGTGCCAGTAGTATATCCGGACAGGCGGATAAGCCCCAGCATTTT. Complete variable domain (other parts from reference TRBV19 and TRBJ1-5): DGGITQSPKYLFRKEGQNVTLSCEQNLNHDAMYWYRQDPGQGLRLIYYSQIVNDFQKGDIAEGYSVSREKKESFPLTVTSAQKNPTAFYLCASSISGQADKPQHFGDGTRLSIL.

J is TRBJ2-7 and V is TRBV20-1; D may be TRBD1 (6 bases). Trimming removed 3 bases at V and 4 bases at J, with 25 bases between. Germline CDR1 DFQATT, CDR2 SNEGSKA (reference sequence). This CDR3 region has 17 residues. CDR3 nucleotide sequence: TGCAGTGCTAGTCGTATTGAGGTCGTGACAGGCGGTTACGAGCAGTACTTC. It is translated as CSASRIEVVTGGYEQYF.

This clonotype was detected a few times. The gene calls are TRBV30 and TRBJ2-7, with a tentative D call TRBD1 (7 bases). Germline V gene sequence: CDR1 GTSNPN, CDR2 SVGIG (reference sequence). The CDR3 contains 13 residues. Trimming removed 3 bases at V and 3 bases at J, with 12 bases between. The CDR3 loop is CAWSAGQIYEQYF. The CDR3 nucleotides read TGTGCCTGGAGCGCGGGACAGATCTACGAGCAGTACTTC.

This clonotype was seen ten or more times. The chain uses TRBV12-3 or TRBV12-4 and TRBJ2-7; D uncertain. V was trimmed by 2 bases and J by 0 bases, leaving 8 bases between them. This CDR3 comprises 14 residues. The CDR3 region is CASSLTRNSYEQYF. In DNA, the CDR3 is TGTGCCAGCAGTTTAACCAGAAACTCCTACGAGCAGTACTTC.

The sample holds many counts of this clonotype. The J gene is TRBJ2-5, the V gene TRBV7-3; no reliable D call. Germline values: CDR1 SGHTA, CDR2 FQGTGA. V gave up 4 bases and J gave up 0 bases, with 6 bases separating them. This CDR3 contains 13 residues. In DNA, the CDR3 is TGTGCCAGCAGCTACAACCACCAAGAGACCCAGTACTTC. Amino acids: CASSYNHQETQYF.

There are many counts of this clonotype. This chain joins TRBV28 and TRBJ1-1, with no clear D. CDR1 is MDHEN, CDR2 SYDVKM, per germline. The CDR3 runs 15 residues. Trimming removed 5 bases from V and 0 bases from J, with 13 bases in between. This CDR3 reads CASSPTPEMNTEAFF. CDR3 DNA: TGTGCCAGCAGTCCGACACCTGAGATGAACACTGAAGCTTTCTTT. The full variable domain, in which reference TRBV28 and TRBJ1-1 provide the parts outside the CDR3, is DVKVTQSSRYLVKRTGEKVFLECVQDMDHENMFWYRQDPGLGLRLIYFSYDVKMKEKGDIPEGYSVSREKKERFSLILESASTNQTSMYLCASSPTPEMNTEAFFGQGTRLTVV.

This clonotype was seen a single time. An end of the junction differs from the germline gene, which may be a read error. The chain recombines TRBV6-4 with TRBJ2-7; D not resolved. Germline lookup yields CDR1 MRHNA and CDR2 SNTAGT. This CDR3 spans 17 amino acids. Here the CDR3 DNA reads TGTGCCAGCAGTGACTTTACGGGTCCGATGGGCTCCTACAAGCAGTACTTC. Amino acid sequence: CASSDFTGPMGSYKQYF.

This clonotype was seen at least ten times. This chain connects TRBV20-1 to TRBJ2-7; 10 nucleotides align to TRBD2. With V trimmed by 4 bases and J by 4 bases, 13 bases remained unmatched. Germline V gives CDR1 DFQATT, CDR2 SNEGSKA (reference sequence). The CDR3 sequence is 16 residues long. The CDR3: CSATGGLAGDLYEQYF. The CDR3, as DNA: TGCAGTGCTACCGGGGGGCTAGCGGGGGATCTTTACGAGCAGTACTTC.

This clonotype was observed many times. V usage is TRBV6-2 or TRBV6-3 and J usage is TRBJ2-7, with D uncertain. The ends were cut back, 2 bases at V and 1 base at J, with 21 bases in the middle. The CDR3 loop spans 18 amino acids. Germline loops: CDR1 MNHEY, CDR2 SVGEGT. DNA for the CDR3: TGTGCCAGCAGTTACCGCCCCGCCTATGCCGAAAAATCCTACGAGCAGTACTTC. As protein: CASSYRPAYAEKSYEQYF.

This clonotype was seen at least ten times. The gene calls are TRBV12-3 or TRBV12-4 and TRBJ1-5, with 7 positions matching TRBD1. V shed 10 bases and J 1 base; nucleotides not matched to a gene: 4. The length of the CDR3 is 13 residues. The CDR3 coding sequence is TGTGCCACCAGACAGGGCAGCAATCAGCCCCAGCATTTT. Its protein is CATRQGSNQPQHF.

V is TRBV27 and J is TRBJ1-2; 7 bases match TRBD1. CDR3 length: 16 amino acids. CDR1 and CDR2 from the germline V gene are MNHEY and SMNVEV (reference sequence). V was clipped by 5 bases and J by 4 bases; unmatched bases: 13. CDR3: CASSPYERDRAYGYTF. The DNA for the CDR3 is TGTGCCAGCAGTCCCTACGAGAGAGACAGGGCCTATGGCTACACCTTC.

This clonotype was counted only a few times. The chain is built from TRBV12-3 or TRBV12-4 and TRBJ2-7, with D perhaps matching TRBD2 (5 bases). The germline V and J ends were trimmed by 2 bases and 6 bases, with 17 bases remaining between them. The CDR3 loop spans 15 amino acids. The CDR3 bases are TGTGCCAGCAGTTTACTCCTAGCAAGTGGAGGCGAGCAGTACTTC. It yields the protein CASSLLLASGGEQYF.

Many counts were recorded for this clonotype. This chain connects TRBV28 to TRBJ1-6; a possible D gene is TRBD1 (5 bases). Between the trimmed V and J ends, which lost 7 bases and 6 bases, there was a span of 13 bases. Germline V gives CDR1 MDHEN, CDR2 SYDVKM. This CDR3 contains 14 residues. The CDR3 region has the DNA TGTGCCAGCACCTCGGGGGGGGGTAATTCACCCCTCCACTTT. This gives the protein CASTSGGGNSPLHF.

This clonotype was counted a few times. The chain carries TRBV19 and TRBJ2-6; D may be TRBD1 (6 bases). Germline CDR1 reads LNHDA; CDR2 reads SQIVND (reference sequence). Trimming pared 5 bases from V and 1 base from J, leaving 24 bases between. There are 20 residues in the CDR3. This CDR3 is CASSPDRSIDAGSGANVLTF. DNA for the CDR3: TGTGCCAGTAGTCCGGACAGATCTATCGACGCCGGGTCTGGGGCCAACGTCCTGACTTTC.

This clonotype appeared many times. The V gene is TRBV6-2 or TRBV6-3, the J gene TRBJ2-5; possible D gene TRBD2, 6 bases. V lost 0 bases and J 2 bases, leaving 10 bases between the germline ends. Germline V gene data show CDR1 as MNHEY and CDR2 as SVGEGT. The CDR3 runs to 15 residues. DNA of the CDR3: TGTGCCAGCAGTTACTCGATAGCGGTTCAAGAGACCCAGTACTTC. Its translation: CASSYSIAVQETQYF.

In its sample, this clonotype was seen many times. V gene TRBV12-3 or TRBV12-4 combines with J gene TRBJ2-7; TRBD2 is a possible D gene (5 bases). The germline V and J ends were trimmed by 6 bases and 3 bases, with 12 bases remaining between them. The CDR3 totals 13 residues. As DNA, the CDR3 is TGTGCCAGCAGATGGAGGACCGACTACGAGCAGTACTTC. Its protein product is CASRWRTDYEQYF.

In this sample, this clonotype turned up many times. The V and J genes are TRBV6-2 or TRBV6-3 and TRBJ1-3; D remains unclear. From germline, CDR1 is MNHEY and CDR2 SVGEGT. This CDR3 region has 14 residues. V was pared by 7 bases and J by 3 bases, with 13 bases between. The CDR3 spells CASTIRPDGNTIYF. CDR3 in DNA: TGTGCCAGCACCATACGGCCCGATGGAAACACCATATATTTT.